This T cell receptor (beta chain) was documented in a study of PD-1 blockade in classical Hodgkin lymphoma (dated by TCRdb to 2018 to 2020). About the full investigation: Nivolumab dosing was 3 mg/kg intravenously every 2 weeks, continuing until either disease progression or unacceptable toxicity. The study used CyTOF and TCR beta sequencing to define a peripheral blood immune signature of response to PD-1 blockade in classical Hodgkin lymphoma.

Paper-wide results and their limitations: Newly diagnosed patients were reported to have lower baseline TCR diversity than healthy donors, and relapsed/refractory patients were reported to have lower baseline TCR diversity still. Trial patients achieving complete response had baseline diversity similar to newly diagnosed patients, whereas partial responders and progressors had significantly lower diversity. The study was limited to a single clinical trial cohort, and causes of repertoire differences, possibly disease activity or prior therapy, remained undefined. By C4D1, a significant rise was seen in CD4+ TCR diversity but not in CD8+ TCR diversity (p=0.0027 vs p=0.16), and the rise was most apparent among complete responders (p=0.02). Lower diversity was observed in patients in whom nivolumab was started less than 1 year after ASCT, and these patients were excluded from later analyses so that confounding by immune reconstitution would be avoided.

About this clone: Its antigen remains undetermined. No base-level quality is on record; no much larger clone is a single base apart.

Trimming takes 1 base from V and 11 bases from J, and the germline ends sit 21 bases apart. The CDR3 has 15 amino acids, counting the end cysteine and phenylalanine. Kept here is only the CDR3 DNA, which spans 45 bases and is read in frame from base 1. Based on the germline V gene (reference sequence), the CDR1 and CDR2 sequences are SEHNR and FQNEAQ. Genomic DNA was isolated using the Qiagen DNeasy kit from unsorted PBMCs as well as from negatively selected CD4+ and CD8+ fractions. Using primers that anneal to V and J segments, immunoSEQ multiplex PCR amplified the TCR beta CDR3 regions. A synthetic immune receptor repertoire was used to minimize amplification bias, and remaining bias was computationally removed after sequencing. On the authors' methods: Repertoire diversity was quantified as the Shannon entropy index using custom Python scripts. Unsorted, CD4+ and CD8+ repertoires were examined separately, except in combined analyses, for which CD4+ and CD8+ sequences were merged in silico. Clonal expansion was defined as a frequency increase of at least 2-fold after treatment compared with C1D1, and clones undetected at baseline were assigned a pseudocount of 0.5. Singleton clones were defined as clones with 0 or 1 copy at C1D1, and non-singleton clones were defined as clones with 2 or more copies. Clones expanded in unsorted samples were labelled as CD4+, CD8+ or unknown by matching protein sequences in sorted samples from the same patient. Wilcoxon tests on paired samples were used to test diversity changes from C1D1 to C4D1. TCRdb provides this immuneACCESS table in a form limited to in-frame rearrangements. Some clones are lacking; in checked studies, under half of them reflect an unresolved V gene, and why the rest are absent is not known. V and J calls and clone size come straight from that table; D and trimming were deduced from the DNA. A total of some 10,000 clones appear in this sample, approximately 80% of them only once. The top ten hold about a quarter of the sample.

Per the publication, the time point label means: cycle 1 day 1 (C1D1), immediately before nivolumab initiation. Every trial patient had relapsed following autologous stem cell transplantation, and prior brentuximab vedotin exposure was what differed among cohorts A, B and C. The trial cohort was composed of about 54 patients with relapsed/refractory classical Hodgkin lymphoma, for whom complete response, partial response or progressive disease was recorded as best overall response. Single-agent nivolumab was administered to trial patients in the multi-cohort phase II CheckMate 205 trial. An independent review committee assessed best overall response using the 2007 International Working Group response criteria. Trial PBMCs were obtained immediately prior to nivolumab initiation (C1D1) and on therapy at cycle 2 day 1 and cycle 4 day 1. Peripheral blood was collected in 8 mL Vacutainer Cell Preparation Tubes, from which PBMCs were isolated by centrifugation and then cryopreserved.

Recombination connected TRBV7-9 to TRBJ2-7, and TRBD1 may be the D gene, going by 5 matching bases. This clonotype was obtained from a human donor with classical Hodgkin lymphoma. The sample consisted of peripheral blood mononuclear cells (PBMCs), taken at baseline. CDR3 sequence: CASSLDRWGTRLEYF. The sequenced DNA: TGTGCCAGCAGCTTAGATAGGTGGGGCACACGGTTGGAGTACTTC.